The source of this T cell receptor (beta chain) is a study of blood T cell repertoires in COVID-19. Germline trimming cut 1 base from V and 4 bases from J; bases unmatched to any gene: 3. CDR1 is SGHAT and CDR2 is FQNNGV in the germline V gene. CDR3 length: 15 residues. The assay was immunoSEQ multiplex PCR, and TCRdb's table has in-frame clones only and misses some. This sample yields fewer than 200,000 clones, of which roughly 83% are seen a single time; under 4.5% belongs to the top ten. Sequencing was performed on PBMCs or T cells enriched from blood (not recorded which). The chain employs TRBV11-2 and TRBJ2-1; 8 bases agree with TRBD1. The TCR sequence derives from a woman aged 45 to 65 who had recovered from COVID-19. This chain's CDR3 is CASSLAGQVYNEQFF. CDR3 bases: TGTGCCAGCAGCTTAGCGGGACAGGTTTACAATGAGCAGTTCTTC.